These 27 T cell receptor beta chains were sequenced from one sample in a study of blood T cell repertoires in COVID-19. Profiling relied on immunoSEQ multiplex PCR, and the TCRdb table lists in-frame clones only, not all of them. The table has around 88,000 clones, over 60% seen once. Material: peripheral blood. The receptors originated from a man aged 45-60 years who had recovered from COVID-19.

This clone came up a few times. CDR3 sequence reads: CASSTGSGGTYNEQFF. The DNA for the CDR3 is TGCGCCAGCAGCACGGGGTCCGGGGGGACCTACAATGAGCAGTTCTTC. This chain uses TRBV5-1 with TRBJ2-1, with 7 positions matching TRBD2. Germline trimming cut 4 bases from V and 2 bases from J; bases unmatched to any gene: 9. The CDR3 totals 16 residues. Germline V gene sequence: CDR1 SGHRS, CDR2 YFSETQ.

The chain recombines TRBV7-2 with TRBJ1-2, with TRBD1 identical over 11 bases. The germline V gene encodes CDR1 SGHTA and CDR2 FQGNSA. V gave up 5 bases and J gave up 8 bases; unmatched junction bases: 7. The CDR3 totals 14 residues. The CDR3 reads CASSPDRGRGGYTF. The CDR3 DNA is TGTGCCAGCAGCCCGGACAGGGGGCGCGGAGGCTACACCTTC.

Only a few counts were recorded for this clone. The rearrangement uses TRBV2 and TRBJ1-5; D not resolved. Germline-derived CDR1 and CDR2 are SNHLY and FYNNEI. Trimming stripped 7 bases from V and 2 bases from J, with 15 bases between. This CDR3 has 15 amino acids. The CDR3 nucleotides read TGTGCCAGCACTAAGGAGTTTAAAGGCAATCAGCCCCAGCATTTT. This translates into CASTKEFKGNQPQHF.

CDR3 region: CASSQVRLAGGVSNIQYF. The CDR3 nucleotides are TGCGCCAGCAGCCAAGTTCGACTAGCGGGAGGGGTATCGAACATTCAGTACTTC. The gene calls are TRBV4-1 and TRBJ2-4; 14 nucleotides match TRBD2. V dropped 1 base and J dropped 7; count of bases not matched to a gene: 9. The CDR3 runs 18 residues. Germline V gene lookup returns CDR1 MGHRA and CDR2 YSYEKL.

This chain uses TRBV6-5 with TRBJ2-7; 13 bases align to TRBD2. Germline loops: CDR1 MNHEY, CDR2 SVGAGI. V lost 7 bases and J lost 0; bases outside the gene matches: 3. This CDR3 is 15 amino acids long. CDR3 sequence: CASTGLAGSSYEQYF. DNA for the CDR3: TGTGCCAGCACGGGACTAGCGGGGAGCTCCTACGAGCAGTACTTC.

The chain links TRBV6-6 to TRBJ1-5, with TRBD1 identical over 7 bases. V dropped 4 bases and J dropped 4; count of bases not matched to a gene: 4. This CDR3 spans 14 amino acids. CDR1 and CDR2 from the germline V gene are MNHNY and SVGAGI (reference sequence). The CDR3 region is CASSSGQLNQPQHF. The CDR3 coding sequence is TGTGCCAGCAGTTCGGGACAGCTAAATCAGCCCCAGCATTTT.

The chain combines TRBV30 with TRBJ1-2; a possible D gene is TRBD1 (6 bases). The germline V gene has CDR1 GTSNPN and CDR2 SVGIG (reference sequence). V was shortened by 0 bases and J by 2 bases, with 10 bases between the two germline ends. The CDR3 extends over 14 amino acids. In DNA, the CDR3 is TGTGCCTGGAGTGTAACAGGGTCCAACTATGGCTACACCTTC. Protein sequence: CAWSVTGSNYGYTF.

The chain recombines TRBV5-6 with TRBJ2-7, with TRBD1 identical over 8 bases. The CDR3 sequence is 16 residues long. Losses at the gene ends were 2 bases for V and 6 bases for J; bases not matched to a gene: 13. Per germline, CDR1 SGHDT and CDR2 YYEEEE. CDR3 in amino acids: CASSLGADRVGREQYF. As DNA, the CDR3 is TGTGCCAGCAGCTTAGGTGCGGACAGGGTGGGTCGCGAGCAGTACTTC.

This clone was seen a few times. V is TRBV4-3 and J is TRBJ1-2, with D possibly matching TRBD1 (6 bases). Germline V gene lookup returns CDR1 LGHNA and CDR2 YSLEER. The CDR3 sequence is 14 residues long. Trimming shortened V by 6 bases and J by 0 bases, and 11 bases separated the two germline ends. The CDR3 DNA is TGCGCCAGCAGTCTTCGGACAGCTAACTATGGCTACACCTTC. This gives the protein CASSLRTANYGYTF.

The CDR3 spells CASNRRQAGELFF. The CDR3 coding sequence is TGTGCCAGTAACCGGAGGCAGGCCGGGGAGCTGTTTTTT. V usage is TRBV19 and J usage is TRBJ2-2; D might be TRBD2 (5 bases). Per the germline V gene, CDR1 is LNHDA and CDR2 is SQIVND (reference sequence). The CDR3 covers 13 residues. Trimming left V 7 bases short and J 6 bases short, with 12 bases between.

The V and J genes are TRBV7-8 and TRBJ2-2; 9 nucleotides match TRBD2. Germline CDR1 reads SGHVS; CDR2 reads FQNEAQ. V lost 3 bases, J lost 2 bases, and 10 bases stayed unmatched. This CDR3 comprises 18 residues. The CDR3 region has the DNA TGTGCCAGCAGCTTTTACGCTAGCGGGACGGCCAACACCGGGGAGCTGTTTTTT. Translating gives CASSFYASGTANTGELFF.

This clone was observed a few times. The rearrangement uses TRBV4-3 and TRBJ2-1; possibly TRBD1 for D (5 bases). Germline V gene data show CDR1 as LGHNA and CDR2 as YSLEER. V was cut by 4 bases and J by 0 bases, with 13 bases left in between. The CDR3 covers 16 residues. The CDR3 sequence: CASSRDFDSSYNEQFF. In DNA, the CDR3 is TGCGCCAGCAGCCGAGACTTCGACAGCTCCTACAATGAGCAGTTCTTC.

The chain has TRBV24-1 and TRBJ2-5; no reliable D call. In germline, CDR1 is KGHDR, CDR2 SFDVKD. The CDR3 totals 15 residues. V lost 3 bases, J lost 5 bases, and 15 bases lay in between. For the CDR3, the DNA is TGTGCCACCAGTGATACAACCCGACCCAGGGAGACCCAGTACTTC. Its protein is CATSDTTRPRETQYF.

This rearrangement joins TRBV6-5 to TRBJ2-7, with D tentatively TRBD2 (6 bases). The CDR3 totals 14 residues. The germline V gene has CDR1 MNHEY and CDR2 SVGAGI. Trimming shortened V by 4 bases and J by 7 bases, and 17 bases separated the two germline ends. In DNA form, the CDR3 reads TGTGCCAGCAGTTCCTGGACTATCCAGGGAGAGCAGTACTTC. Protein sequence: CASSSWTIQGEQYF.

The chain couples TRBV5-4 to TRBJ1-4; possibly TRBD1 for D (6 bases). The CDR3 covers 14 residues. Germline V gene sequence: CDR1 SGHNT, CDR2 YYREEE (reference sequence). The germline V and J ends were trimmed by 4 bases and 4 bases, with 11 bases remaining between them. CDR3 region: CASSAQGSNEKLFF. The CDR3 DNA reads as TGTGCCAGCAGCGCACAGGGAAGTAATGAAAAACTGTTTTTT.

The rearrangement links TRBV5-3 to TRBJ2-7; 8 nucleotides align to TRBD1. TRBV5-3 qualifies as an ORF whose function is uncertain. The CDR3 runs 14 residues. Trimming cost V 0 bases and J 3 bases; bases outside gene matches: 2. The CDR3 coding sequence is TGTGCCAGAAGCTTGGGGACAGGGTTCTACGAGCAGTACTTC. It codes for CARSLGTGFYEQYF.

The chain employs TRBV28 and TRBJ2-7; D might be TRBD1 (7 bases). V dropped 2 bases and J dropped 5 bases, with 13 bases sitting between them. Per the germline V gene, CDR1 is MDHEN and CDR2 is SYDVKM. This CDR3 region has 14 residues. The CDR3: CASSLGRGVHEQYF. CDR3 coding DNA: TGTGCCAGCAGTTTAGGCAGGGGGGTACACGAGCAGTACTTC. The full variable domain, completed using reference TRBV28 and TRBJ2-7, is DVKVTQSSRYLVKRTGEKVFLECVQDMDHENMFWYRQDPGLGLRLIYFSYDVKMKEKGDIPEGYSVSREKKERFSLILESASTNQTSMYLCASSLGRGVHEQYFGPGTRLTVT.

The CDR3, as DNA: TGTGCCAGCAGTCCGGACAGGCAGTATGGCTACACCTTC. It is translated as CASSPDRQYGYTF. The chain has TRBV6-5 and TRBJ1-2; 7 bases are a match to TRBD1. The CDR3 has 13 residues. V lost 5 bases to trimming and J lost 5 bases; unmatched junction nucleotides: 5. In germline, CDR1 is MNHEY, CDR2 SVGAGI.

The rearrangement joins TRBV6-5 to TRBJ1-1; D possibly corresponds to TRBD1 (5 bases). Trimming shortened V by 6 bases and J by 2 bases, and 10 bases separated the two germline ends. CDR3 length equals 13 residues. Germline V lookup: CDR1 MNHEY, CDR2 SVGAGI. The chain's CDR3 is CASRWTHNTEAFF. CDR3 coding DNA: TGTGCCAGCAGGTGGACACACAACACTGAAGCTTTCTTT.

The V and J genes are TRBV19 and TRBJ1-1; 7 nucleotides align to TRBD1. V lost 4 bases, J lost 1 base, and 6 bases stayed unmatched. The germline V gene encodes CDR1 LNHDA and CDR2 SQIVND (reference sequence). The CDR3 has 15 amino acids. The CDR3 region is CASSRGQTKNTEAFF. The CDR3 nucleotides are TGTGCCAGTAGTAGGGGACAGACAAAGAACACTGAAGCTTTCTTT.

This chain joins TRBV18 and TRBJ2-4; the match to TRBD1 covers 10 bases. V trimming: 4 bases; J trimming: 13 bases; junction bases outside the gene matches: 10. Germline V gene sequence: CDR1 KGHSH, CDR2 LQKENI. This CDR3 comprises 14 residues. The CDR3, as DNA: TGTGCCAGCTCACGCGGGACAGGGGCGTCCCCCCAGTACTTC. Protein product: CASSRGTGASPQYF.

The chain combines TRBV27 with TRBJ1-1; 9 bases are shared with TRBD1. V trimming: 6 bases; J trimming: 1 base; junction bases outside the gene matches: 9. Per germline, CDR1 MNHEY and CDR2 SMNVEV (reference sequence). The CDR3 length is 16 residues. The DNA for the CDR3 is TGTGCCAGCAGCCCCGGACAGGGGACAAAGAACACTGAAGCTTTCTTT. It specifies CASSPGQGTKNTEAFF.

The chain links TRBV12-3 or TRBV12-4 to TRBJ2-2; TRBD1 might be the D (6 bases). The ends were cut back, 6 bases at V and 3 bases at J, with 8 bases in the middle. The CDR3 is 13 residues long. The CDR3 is CASSYRDTGELFF. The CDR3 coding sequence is TGTGCCAGCAGCTACAGGGACACCGGGGAGCTGTTTTTT.

The CDR3, as DNA: TGCAGCGTTTCCGAAGTCGGGACAGGAGTCTACGAGCAGTACTTC. Translating gives CSVSEVGTGVYEQYF. This rearrangement joins TRBV29-1 to TRBJ2-7, with 8 bases matching TRBD1. This CDR3 has 15 residues. Germline CDR1 reads SQVTM; CDR2 reads ANQGSEA. V lost 5 bases, J lost 3 bases, and 12 bases stayed unmatched.

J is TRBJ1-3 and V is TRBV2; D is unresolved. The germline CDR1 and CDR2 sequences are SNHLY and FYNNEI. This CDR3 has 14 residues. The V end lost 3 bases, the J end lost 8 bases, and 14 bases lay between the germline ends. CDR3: CASSDGAGVDTIYF. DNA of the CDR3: TGTGCCAGCAGTGATGGAGCGGGTGTAGACACCATATATTTT.

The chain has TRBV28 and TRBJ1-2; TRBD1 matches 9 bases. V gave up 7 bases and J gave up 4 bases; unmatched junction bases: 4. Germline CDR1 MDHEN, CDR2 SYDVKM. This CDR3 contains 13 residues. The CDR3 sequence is CASNLQGAYGYTF. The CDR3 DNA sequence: TGTGCCAGCAACCTACAGGGGGCCTATGGCTACACCTTC.

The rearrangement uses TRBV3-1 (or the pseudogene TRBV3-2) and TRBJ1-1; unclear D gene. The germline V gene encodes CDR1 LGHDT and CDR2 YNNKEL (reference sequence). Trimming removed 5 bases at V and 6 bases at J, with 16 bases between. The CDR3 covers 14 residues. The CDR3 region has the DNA TGTGCCAGCAGCGAGGGAGTCATCCATGCTGAAGCTTTCTTT. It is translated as CASSEGVIHAEAFF.